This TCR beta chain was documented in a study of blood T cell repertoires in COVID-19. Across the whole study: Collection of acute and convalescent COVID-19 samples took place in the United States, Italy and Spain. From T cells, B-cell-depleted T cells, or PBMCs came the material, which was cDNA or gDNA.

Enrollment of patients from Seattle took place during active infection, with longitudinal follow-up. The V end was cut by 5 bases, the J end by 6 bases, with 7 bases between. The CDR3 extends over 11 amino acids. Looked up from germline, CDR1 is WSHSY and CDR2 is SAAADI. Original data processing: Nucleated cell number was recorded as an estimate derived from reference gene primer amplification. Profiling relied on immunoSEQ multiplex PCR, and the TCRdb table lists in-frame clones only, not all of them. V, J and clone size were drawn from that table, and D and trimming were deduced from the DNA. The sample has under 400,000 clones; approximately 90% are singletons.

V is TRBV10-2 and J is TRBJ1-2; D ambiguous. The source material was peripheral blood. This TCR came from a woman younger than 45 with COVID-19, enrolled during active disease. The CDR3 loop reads CASSKSDGYTF. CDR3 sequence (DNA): TGCGCCAGCAGTAAATCTGATGGCTACACCTTC.